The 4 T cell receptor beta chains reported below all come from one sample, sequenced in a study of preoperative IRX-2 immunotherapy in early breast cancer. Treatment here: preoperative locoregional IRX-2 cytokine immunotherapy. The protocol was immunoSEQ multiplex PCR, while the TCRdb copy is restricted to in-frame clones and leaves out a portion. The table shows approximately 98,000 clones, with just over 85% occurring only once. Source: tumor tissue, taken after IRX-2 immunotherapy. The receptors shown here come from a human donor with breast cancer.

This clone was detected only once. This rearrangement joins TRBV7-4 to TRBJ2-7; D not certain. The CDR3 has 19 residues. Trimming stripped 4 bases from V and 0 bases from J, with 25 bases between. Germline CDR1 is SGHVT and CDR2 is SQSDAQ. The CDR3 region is CASSSPNEMTAIDSYEQYF. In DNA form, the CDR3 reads TGTGCCAGCAGCTCACCAAACGAAATGACGGCCATTGACTCCTACGAGCAGTACTTC.

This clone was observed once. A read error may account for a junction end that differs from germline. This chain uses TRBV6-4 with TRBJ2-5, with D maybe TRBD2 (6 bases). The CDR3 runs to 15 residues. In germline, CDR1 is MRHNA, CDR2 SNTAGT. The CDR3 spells CAISLGTALEETQYF. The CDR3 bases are TGTGCCATCAGTTTAGGGACTGCTCTGGAAGAGACCCAGTACTTC.

The CDR3 nucleotides are TGTGCCAGCACTGACAGCGATCAGCCCCAGCATTTT. Translation gives CASTDSDQPQHF. This chain connects TRBV28 to TRBJ1-5; D is possibly TRBD1 (5 bases). The germline V and J ends were trimmed by 7 bases and 5 bases, with 9 bases remaining between them. The germline V gene has CDR1 MDHEN and CDR2 SYDVKM. The CDR3 loop spans 12 amino acids. Filled out from reference TRBV28 and TRBJ1-5, the complete variable domain reads DVKVTQSSRYLVKRTGEKVFLECVQDMDHENMFWYRQDPGLGLRLIYFSYDVKMKEKGDIPEGYSVSREKKERFSLILESASTNQTSMYLCASTDSDQPQHFGDGTRLSIL.

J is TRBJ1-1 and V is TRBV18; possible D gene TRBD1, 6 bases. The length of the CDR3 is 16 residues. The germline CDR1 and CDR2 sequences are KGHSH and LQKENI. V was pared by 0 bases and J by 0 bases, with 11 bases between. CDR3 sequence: CASSPPAQGMNTEAFF. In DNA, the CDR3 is TGTGCCAGCTCACCACCGGCGCAGGGGATGAACACTGAAGCTTTCTTT.